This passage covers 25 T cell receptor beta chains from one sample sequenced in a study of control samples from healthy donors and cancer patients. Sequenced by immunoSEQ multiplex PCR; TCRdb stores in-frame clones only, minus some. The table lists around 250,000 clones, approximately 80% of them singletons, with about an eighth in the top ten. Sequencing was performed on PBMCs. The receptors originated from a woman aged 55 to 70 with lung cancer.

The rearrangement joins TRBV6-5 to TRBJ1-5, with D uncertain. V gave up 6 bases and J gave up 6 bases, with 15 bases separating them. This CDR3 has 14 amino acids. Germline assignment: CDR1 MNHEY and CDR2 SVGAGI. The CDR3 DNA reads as TGTGCCAGCAGGGACGACATCTGGGGTCAGCCCCAGCATTTT. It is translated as CASRDDIWGQPQHF.

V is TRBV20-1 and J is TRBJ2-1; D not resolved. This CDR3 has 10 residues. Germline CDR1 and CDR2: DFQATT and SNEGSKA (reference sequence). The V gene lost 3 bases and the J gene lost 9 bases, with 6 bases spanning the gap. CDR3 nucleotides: TGCAGTGCTAGTTGGGGTGAGCAGTTCTTC. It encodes CSASWGEQFF.

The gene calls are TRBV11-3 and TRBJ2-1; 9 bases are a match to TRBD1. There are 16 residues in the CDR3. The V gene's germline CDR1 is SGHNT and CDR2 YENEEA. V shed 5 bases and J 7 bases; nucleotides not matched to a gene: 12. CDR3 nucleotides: TGTGCCAGCAGCCCGGGACAGGGAGGGTTTGGGAATGAGCAGTTCTTC. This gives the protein CASSPGQGGFGNEQFF.

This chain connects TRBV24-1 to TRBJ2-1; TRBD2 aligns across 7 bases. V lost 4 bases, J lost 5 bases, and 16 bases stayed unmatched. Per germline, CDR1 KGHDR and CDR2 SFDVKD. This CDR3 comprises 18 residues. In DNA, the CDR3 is TGTGCCACCAGTGACCCACGGGCTGGCGGGAGAAGTGACAATGAGCAGTTCTTC. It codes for CATSDPRAGGRSDNEQFF.

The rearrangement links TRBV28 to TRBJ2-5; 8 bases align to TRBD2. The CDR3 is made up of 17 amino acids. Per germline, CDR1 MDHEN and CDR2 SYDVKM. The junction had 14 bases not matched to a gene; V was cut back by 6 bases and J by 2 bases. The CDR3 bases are TGTGCCAGCAGACGCCTTTATGATAGCGGGGAGCAAGAGACCCAGTACTTC. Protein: CASRRLYDSGEQETQYF.

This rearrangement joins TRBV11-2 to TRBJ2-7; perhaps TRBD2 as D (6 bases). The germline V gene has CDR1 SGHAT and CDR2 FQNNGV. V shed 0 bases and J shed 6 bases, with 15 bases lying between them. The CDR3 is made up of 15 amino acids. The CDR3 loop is CASSLDGGGAAEQYF. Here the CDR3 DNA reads TGTGCCAGCAGCTTAGATGGCGGAGGGGCGGCCGAGCAGTACTTC.

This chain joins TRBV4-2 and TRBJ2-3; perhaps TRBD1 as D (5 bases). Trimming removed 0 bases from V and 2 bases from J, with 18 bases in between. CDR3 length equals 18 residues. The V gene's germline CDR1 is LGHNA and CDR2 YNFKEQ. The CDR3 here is CASSQDRVGRTNTDTQYF. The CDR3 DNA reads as TGTGCCAGCAGCCAAGATAGGGTGGGGCGGACGAACACAGATACGCAGTATTTT.

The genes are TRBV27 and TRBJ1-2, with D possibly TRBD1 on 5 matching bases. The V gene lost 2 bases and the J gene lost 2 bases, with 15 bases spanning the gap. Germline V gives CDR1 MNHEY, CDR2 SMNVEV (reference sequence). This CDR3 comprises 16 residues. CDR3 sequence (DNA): TGTGCCAGCAGTTTAATGGGGCCGGGGCCAAACTATGGCTACACCTTC. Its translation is CASSLMGPGPNYGYTF.

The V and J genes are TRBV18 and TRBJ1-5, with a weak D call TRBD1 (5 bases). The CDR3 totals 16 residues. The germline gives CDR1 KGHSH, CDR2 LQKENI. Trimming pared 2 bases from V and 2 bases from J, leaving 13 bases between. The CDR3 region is CASSPSSGLGNQPQHF. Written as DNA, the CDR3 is TGTGCCAGCTCACCAAGTTCGGGGCTCGGCAATCAGCCCCAGCATTTT.

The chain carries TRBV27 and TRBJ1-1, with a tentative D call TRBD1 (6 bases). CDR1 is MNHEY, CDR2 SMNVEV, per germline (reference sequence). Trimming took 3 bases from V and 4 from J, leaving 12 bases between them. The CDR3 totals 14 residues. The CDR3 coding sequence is TGTGCCAGCAGTTTCCTCCAGGGGCGCACTGAAGCTTTCTTT. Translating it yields CASSFLQGRTEAFF.

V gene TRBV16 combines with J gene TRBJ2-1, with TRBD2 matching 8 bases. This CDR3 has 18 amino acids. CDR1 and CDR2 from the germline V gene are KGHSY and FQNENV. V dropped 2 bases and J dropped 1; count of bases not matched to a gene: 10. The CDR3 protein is CASSQISRGARSYNEQFF. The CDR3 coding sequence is TGTGCCAGCAGCCAAATATCGCGGGGGGCACGATCCTACAATGAGCAGTTCTTC.

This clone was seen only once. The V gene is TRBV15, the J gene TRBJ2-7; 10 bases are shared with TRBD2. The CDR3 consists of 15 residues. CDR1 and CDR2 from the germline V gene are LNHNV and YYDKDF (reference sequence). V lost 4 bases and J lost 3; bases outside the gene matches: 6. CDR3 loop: CATSTPSGGNYEQYF. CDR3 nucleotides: TGTGCCACCAGCACGCCTAGCGGGGGTAACTACGAGCAGTACTTC.

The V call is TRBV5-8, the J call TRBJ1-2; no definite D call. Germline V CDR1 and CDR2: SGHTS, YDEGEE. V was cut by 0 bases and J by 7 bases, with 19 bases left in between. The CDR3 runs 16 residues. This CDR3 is CASSLGSHRAPGGYTF. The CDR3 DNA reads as TGTGCCAGCAGCTTGGGATCCCACAGAGCTCCCGGTGGCTACACCTTC.

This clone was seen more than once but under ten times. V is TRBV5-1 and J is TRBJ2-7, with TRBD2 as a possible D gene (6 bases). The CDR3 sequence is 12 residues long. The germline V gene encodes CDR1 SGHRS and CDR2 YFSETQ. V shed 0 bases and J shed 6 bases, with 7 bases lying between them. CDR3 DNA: TGCGCCAGCAGCTTGGACGGGGGCGAGCAGTACTTC. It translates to CASSLDGGEQYF.

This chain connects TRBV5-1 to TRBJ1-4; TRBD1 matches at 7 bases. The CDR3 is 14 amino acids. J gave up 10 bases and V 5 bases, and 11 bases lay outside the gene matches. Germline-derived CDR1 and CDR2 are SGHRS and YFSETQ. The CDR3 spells CASSYTGADGKLFF. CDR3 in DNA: TGCGCCAGCAGTTATACAGGGGCCGATGGAAAACTGTTTTTT.

In DNA, the CDR3 is TGTGCCAGCAGTTACGGCCGACAGGGAGCCCTCAATGAGCAGTTCTTC. It specifies CASSYGRQGALNEQFF. V is TRBV6-5 and J is TRBJ2-1; 7 nucleotides agree with TRBD1. V was clipped by 2 bases and J by 6 bases; unmatched bases: 10. This CDR3 is 16 amino acids long. Germline CDR1 and CDR2: MNHEY and SVGAGI.

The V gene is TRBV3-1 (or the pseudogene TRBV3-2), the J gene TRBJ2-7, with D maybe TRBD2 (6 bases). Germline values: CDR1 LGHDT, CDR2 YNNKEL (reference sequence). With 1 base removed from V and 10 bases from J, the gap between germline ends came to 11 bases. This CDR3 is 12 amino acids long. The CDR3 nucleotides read TGTGCCAGCAGCCAAGTAGCGGCTTTACAGTACTTC. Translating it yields CASSQVAALQYF.

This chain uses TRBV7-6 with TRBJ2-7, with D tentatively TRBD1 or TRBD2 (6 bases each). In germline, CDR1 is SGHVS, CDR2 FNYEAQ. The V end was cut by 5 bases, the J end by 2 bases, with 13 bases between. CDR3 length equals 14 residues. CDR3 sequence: CASSPGRGPYEQYF. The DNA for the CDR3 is TGTGCCAGCAGCCCCGGACGGGGGCCCTACGAGCAGTACTTC.

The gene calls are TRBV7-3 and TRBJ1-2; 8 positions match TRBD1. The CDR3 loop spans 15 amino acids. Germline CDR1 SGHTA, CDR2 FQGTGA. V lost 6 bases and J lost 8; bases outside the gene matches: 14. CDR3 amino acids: CASRSTPTGGSGYTF. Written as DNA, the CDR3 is TGTGCCAGCAGGTCTACTCCTACAGGGGGAAGCGGCTACACCTTC.

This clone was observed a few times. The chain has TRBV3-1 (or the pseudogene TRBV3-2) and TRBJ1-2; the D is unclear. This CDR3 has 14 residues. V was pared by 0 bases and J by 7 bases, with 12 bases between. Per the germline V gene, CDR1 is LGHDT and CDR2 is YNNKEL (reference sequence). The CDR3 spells CASSQEDRAGGYTF. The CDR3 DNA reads TGTGCCAGCAGCCAAGAGGACCGCGCCGGTGGCTACACCTTC.

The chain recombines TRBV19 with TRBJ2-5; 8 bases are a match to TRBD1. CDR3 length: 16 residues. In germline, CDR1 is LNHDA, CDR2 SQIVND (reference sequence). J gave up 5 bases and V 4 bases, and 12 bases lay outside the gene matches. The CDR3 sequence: CASSTPGQDLRETQYF. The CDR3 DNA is TGTGCCAGTAGTACCCCGGGACAGGACCTCCGGGAGACCCAGTACTTC.

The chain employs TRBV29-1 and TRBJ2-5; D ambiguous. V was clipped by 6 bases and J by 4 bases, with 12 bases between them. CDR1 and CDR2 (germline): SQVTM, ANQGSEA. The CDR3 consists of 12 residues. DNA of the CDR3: TGCAGCGTCCGCCTGATTGTAGAGACCCAGTACTTC. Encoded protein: CSVRLIVETQYF.

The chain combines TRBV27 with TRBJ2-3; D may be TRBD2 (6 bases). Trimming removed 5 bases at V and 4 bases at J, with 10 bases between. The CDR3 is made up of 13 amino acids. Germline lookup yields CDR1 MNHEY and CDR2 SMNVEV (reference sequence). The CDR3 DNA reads TGTGCCAGCAGTGCCTGGGGGGCAGATACGCAGTATTTT. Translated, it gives CASSAWGADTQYF.

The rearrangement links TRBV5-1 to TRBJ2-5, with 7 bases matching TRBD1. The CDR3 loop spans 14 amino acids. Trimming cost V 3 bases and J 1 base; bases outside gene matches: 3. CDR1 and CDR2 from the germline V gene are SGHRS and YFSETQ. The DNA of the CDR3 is TGCGCCAGCAGCTACAGGGGAACCCAAGAGACCCAGTACTTC. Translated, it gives CASSYRGTQETQYF.

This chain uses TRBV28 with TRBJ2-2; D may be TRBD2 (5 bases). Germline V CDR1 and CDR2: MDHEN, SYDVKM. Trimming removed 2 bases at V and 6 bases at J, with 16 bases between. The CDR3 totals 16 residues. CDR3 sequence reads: CASSLRGGLAAGELFF. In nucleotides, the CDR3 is TGTGCCAGCAGTTTAAGAGGTGGCCTAGCAGCCGGGGAGCTGTTTTTT. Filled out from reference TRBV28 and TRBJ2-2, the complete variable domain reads DVKVTQSSRYLVKRTGEKVFLECVQDMDHENMFWYRQDPGLGLRLIYFSYDVKMKEKGDIPEGYSVSREKKERFSLILESASTNQTSMYLCASSLRGGLAAGELFFGEGSRLTVL.